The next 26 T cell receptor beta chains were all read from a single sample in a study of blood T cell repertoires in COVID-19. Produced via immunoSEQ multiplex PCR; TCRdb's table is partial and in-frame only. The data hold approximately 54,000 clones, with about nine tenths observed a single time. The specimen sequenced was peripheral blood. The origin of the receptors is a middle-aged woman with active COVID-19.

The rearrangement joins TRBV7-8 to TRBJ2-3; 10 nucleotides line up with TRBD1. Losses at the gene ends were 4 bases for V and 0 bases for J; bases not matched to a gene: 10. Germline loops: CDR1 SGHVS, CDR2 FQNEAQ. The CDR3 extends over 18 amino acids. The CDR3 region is CASSSPGQGFSSTDTQYF. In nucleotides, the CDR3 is TGTGCCAGCAGCTCCCCGGGACAGGGGTTTTCTAGCACAGATACGCAGTATTTT.

As DNA, the CDR3 is TGTGCCAGCAGCGTCGGACAGGGTTCGGTGAACACTGAAGCTTTCTTT. Translation gives CASSVGQGSVNTEAFF. This rearrangement joins TRBV7-8 to TRBJ1-1; 8 bases map to TRBD1. Germline CDR1 and CDR2: SGHVS and FQNEAQ. The J segment lost 0 bases and the V segment lost 5 bases, leaving 8 bases of the junction unmatched. CDR3 length equals 16 residues.

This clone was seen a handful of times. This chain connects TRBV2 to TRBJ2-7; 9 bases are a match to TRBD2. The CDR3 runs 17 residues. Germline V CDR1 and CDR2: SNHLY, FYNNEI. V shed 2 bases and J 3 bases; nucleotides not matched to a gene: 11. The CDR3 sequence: CASSEFSGLATDYEQYF. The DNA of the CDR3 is TGTGCCAGCAGTGAATTCTCGGGACTAGCCACAGACTACGAGCAGTACTTC.

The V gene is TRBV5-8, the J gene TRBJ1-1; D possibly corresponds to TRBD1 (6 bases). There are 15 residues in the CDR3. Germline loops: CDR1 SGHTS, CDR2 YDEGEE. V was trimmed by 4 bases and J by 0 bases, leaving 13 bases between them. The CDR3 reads CASSRKDRLNTEAFF. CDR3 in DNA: TGTGCCAGCAGCCGAAAAGACAGGCTGAACACTGAAGCTTTCTTT. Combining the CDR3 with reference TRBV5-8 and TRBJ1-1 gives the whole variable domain EAGVTQSPTHLIKTRGQQATLRCSPISGHTSVYWYQQALGLGLQFLLWYDEGEERNRGNFPPRFSGRQFPNYSSELNVNALELEDSALYLCASSRKDRLNTEAFFGQGTRLTVV.

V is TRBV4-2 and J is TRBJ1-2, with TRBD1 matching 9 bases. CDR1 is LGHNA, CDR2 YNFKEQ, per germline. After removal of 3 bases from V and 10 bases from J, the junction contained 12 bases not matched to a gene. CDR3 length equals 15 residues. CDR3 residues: CASSQSDGTGKIYTF. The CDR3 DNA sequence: TGTGCCAGCAGCCAGTCGGACGGGACAGGGAAGATCTACACCTTC.

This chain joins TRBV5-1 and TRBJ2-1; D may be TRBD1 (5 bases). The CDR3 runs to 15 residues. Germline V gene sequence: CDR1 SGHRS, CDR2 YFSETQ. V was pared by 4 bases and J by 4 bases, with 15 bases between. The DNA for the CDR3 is TGCGCCAGCAGCCCAATTAAGGGGCCGTACAATGAGCAGTTCTTC. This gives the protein CASSPIKGPYNEQFF.

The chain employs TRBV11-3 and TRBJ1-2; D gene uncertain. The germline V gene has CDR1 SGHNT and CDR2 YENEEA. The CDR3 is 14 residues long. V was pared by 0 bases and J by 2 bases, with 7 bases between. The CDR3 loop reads CASSLDLGNYGYTF. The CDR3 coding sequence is TGTGCCAGCAGCTTAGATCTCGGGAACTATGGCTACACCTTC. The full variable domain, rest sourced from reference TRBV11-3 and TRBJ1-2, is EAGVVQSPRYKIIEKKQPVAFWCNPISGHNTLYWYLQNLGQGPELLIRYENEEAVDDSQLPKDRFSAERLKGVDSTLKIQPAELGDSAVYLCASSLDLGNYGYTFGSGTRLTVV.

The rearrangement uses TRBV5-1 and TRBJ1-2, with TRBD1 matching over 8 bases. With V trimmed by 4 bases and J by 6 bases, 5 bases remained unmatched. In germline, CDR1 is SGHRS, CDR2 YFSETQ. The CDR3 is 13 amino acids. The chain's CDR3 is CASSRTGTNGYTF. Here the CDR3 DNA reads TGCGCCAGCAGCCGGACAGGGACTAATGGCTACACCTTC.

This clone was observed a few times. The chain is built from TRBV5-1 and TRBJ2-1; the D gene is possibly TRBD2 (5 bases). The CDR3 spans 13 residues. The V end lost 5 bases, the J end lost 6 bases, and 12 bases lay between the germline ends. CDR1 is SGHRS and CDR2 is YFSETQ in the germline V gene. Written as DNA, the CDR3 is TGCGCCAGCAGGGAGGTTACGGTCAATGAGCAGTTCTTC. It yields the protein CASREVTVNEQFF.

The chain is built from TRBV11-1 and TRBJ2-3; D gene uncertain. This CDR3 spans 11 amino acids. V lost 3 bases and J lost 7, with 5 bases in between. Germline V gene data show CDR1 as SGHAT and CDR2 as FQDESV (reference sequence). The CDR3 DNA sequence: TGTGCCAGCAGCTTGGAGAATACGCAGTATTTT. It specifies CASSLENTQYF.

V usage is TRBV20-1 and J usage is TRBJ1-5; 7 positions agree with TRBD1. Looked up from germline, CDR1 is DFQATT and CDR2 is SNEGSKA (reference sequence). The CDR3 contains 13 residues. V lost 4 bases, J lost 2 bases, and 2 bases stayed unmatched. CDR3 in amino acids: CSATDRGNQPQHF. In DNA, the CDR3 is TGCAGTGCTACTGACAGGGGCAATCAGCCCCAGCATTTT.

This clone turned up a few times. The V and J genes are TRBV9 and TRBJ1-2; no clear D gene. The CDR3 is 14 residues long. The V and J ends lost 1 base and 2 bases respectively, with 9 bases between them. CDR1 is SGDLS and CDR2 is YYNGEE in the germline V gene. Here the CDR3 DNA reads TGTGCCAGCAGCGTACAGCTAGGAAACTATGGCTACACCTTC. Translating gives CASSVQLGNYGYTF.

Written as DNA, the CDR3 is TGTGCCAGTAGTTTCGGGACATCCTTCATGGAGCAGTTCTTC. Amino acid sequence: CASSFGTSFMEQFF. The chain joins TRBV19 to TRBJ2-1, with D possibly being TRBD1 (6 bases). V lost 5 bases and J lost 10, with 18 bases in between. The length of the CDR3 is 14 residues. Germline CDR1 and CDR2: LNHDA and SQIVND (reference sequence).

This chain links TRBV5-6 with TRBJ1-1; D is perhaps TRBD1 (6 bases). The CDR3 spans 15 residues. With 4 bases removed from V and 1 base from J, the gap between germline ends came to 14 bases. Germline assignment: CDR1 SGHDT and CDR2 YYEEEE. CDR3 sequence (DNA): TGTGCCAGCAGCCCCCAGCCGACAGGGAACACTGAAGCTTTCTTT. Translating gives CASSPQPTGNTEAFF.

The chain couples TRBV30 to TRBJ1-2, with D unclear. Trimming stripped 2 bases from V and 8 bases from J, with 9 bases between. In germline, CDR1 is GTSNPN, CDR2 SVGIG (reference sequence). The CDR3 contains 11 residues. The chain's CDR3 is CAWSSRSGYTF. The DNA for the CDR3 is TGTGCCTGGAGTTCCAGGTCCGGCTACACCTTC. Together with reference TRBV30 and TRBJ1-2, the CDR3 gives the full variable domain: SQTIHQWPATLVQPVGSPLSLECTVEGTSNPNLYWYRQAAGRGLQLLFYSVGIGQISSEVPQNLSASRPQDRQFILSSKKLLLSDSGFYLCAWSSRSGYTFGSGTRLTVV.

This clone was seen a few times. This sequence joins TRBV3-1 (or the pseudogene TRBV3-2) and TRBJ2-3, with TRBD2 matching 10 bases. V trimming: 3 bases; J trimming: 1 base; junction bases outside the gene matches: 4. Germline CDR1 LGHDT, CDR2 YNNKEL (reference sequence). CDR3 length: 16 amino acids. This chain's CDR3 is CASSHQRGGRTDTQYF. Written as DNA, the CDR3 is TGTGCCAGCAGCCACCAGCGGGGGGGCCGCACAGATACGCAGTATTTT.

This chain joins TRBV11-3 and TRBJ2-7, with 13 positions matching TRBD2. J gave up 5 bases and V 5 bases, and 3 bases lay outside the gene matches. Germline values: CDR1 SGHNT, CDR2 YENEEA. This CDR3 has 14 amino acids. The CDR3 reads CASSRLAGGNEQYF. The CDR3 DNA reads TGTGCCAGCAGCCGACTAGCGGGGGGTAACGAGCAGTACTTC.

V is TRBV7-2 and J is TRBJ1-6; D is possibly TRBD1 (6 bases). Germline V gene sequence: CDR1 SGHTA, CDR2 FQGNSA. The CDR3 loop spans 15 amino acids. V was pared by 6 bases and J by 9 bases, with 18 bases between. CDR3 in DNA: TGTGCCAGCAGTCAATCACAGGGTATGAGTTCACCCCTCCACTTT. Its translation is CASSQSQGMSSPLHF. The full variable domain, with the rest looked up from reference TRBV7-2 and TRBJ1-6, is GAGVSQSPSNKVTEKGKDVELRCDPISGHTALYWYRQSLGQGLEFLIYFQGNSAPDKSGLPSDRFSAERTGGSVSTLTIQRTQQEDSAVYLCASSQSQGMSSPLHFGNGTRLTVT.

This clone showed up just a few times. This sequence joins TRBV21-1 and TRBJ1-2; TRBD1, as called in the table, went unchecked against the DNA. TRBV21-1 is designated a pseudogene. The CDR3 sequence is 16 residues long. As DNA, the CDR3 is TGTGCCAGCAGCAAAAGGGGTTGGTACCACCCGGCCGGCTACACCTTC. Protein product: CASSKRGWYHPAGYTF.

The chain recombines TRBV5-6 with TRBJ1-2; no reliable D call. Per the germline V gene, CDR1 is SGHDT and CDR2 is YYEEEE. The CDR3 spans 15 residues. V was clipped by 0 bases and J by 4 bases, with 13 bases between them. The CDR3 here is CASSLAHRTIYGYTF. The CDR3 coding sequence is TGTGCCAGCAGCTTGGCCCACAGAACAATCTATGGCTACACCTTC.

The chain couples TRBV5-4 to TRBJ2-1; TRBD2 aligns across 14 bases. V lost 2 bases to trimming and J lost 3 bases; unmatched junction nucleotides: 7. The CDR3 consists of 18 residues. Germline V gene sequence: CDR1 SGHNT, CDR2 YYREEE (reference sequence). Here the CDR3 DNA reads TGTGCCAGCAGCTTCAGGACTAGCGGGGGGAACTACTACAATGAGCAGTTCTTC. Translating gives CASSFRTSGGNYYNEQFF.

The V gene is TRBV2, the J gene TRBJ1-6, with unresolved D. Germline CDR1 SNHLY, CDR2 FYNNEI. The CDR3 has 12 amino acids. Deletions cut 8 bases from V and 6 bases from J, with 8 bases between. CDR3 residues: CASGGTNSPLHF. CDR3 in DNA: TGTGCCAGCGGCGGAACTAATTCACCCCTCCACTTT.

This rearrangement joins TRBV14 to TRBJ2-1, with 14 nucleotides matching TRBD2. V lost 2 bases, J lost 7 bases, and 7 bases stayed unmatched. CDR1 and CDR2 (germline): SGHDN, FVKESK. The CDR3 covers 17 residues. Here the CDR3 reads CASSQWGLAGAGNEQFF. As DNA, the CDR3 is TGTGCCAGCAGCCAATGGGGACTAGCGGGGGCTGGAAATGAGCAGTTCTTC.

This CDR3 reads CASSLSSGGAEYEQYF. As DNA, the CDR3 is TGCGCCAGCAGCTTGTCTAGCGGGGGGGCCGAATACGAGCAGTACTTC. The chain combines TRBV5-1 with TRBJ2-7; 12 positions agree with TRBD2. J was trimmed by 4 bases and V by 1 base; bases with no gene match: 6. The CDR3 is 16 amino acids. The germline V gene encodes CDR1 SGHRS and CDR2 YFSETQ.

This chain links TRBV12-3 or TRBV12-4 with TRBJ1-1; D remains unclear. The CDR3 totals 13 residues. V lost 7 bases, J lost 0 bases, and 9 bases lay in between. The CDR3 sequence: CASISQLNTEAFF. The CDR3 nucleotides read TGTGCCAGCATCTCACAGCTGAACACTGAAGCTTTCTTT.

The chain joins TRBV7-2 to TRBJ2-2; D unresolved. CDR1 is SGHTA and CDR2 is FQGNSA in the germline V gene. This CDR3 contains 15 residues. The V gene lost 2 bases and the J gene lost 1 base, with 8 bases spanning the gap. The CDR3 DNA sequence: TGTGCCAGCAGCTTAATATTGAGGAACACCGGGGAGCTGTTTTTT. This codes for CASSLILRNTGELFF.